This T cell receptor beta chain is from a study of blood T cell repertoires in COVID-19. Generated by immunoSEQ multiplex PCR, the TCRdb table keeps only in-frame clones and is missing some. The sample lists 87,000 or so clones, around 86% occurring once. From germline, CDR1 is LNHNV and CDR2 YYDKDF (reference sequence). Trimming took off 3 bases at V and 0 bases at J, with 6 bases between the two ends. The CDR3 is 13 residues long. This TCR came from a woman in her 70s with acute or convalescent COVID-19. The chain is built from TRBV15 and TRBJ2-7; D unclear. The sample taken for sequencing was peripheral blood. The CDR3 coding sequence is TGTGCCACCAGCAGTCGGAGCTCCTACGAGCAGTACTTC. It codes for CATSSRSSYEQYF. Drawing the rest from reference TRBV15 and TRBJ2-7, the complete variable domain is DAMVIQNPRYQVTQFGKPVTLSCSQTLNHNVMYWYQQKSSQAPKLLFHYYDKDFNNEADTPDNFQSRRPNTSFCFLDIRSPGLGDTAMYLCATSSRSSYEQYFGPGTRLTVT.